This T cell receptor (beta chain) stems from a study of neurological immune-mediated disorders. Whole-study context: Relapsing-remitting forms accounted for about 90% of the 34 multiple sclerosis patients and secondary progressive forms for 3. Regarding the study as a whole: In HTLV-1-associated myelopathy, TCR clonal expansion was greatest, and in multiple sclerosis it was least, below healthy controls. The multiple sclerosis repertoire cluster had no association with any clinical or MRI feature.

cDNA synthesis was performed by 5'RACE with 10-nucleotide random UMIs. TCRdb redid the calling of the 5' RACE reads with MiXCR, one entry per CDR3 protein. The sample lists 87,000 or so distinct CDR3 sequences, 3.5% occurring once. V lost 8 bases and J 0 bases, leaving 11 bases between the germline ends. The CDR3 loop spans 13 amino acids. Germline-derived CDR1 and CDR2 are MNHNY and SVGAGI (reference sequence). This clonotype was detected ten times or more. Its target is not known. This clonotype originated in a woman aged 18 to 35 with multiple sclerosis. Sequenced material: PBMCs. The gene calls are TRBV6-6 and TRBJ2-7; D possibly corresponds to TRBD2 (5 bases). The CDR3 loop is CASATGFSYEQYF. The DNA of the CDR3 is TGTGCCAGCGCGACGGGATTCTCCTACGAGCAGTACTTC.